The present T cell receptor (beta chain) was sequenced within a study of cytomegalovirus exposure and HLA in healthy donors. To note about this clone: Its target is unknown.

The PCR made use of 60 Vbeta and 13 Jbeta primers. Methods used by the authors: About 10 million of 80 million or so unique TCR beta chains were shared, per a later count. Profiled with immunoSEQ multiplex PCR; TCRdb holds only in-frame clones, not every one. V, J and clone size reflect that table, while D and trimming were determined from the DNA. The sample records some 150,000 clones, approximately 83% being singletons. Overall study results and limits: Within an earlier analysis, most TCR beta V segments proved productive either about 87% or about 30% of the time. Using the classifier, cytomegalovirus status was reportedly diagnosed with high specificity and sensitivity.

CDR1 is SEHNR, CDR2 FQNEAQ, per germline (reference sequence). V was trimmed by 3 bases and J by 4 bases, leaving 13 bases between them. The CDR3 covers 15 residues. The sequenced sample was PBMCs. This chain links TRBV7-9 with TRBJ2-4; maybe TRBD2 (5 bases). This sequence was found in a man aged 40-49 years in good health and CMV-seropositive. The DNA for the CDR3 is TGTGCCAGCAGCTTGACGTCTGGACTTAAAAACATTCAGTACTTC. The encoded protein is CASSLTSGLKNIQYF.